The next 27 T cell receptor beta chains were all read from a single sample in a study of glioma-infiltrating T cells. Using RNA template, CDR3s of TCR alpha and beta were amplified with iRepertoire arm-PCR. TCRdb reprocessed the multiplex PCR reads via MiXCR and lists one record per CDR3 protein. The sample holds 170,000 or so distinct CDR3 sequences, around 40% seen once. Sequenced sample: glioma tissue, nonneoplastic brain tissue, or PBMCs (not recorded which). These receptor sequences come from a human donor with low-grade glioma or glioblastoma, undergoing nonglioma brain surgery, or in good health (not recorded which).

This clonotype occurred many times. The chain combines TRBV28 with TRBJ2-3, with no clear D. V gave up 4 bases and J gave up 3 bases, with 14 bases separating them. This CDR3 is built from 15 residues. The germline V gene has CDR1 MDHEN and CDR2 SYDVKM. DNA of the CDR3: TGTGCCAGCAGTTCACTCCTTGATAAGACAGATACGCAGTATTTT. Its protein product is CASSSLLDKTDTQYF.

This clonotype was recorded at least ten times. The chain links TRBV29-1 to TRBJ2-7; tentatively, D is TRBD1 or TRBD2 (5 bases each). Germline values: CDR1 SQVTM, CDR2 ANQGSEA. V gave up 6 bases and J gave up 2 bases, with 14 bases separating them. The CDR3 consists of 13 residues. The CDR3 DNA follows: TGCAGCGTGACCGGGACGACCGCCTACGAGCAGTACTTC. Amino acid sequence: CSVTGTTAYEQYF.

In regard to this clonotype: A read error may account for a junction end that differs from germline. The V gene is TRBV6-1, the J gene TRBJ2-1; 8 bases are a match to TRBD2. The germline gives CDR1 MNHNS, CDR2 SASEGT. This CDR3 has 16 amino acids. In DNA, the CDR3 is TGTGCCAGCAGTGAAGCGCTAAGCGGGAGTTACAATAAGCAGTTCTTC. Translation gives CASSEALSGSYNKQFF.

This clonotype was seen repeatedly, ten times or more. The chain has TRBV20-1 and TRBJ2-1; the D gene is possibly TRBD1 (5 bases). The CDR3 loop spans 14 amino acids. CDR1 DFQATT and CDR2 SNEGSKA come from the germline V gene (reference sequence). V shed 4 bases and J shed 5 bases, with 15 bases lying between them. DNA for the CDR3: TGCAGTGCTATACTCTTAAAAGGGGACAATGAGCAGTTCTTC. Translated: CSAILLKGDNEQFF.

Regarding this clonotype: A much more abundant neighbour one base away suggests this may be a read error. The chain links TRBV3-1 to TRBJ1-5; D is ambiguous. CDR3 size: 14 residues. V gave up 0 bases and J gave up 7 bases, with 10 bases separating them. Germline V gene lookup returns CDR1 LGHDT and CDR2 YNNKEL (reference sequence). CDR3 amino acids: CASSQELGCQPQHF. The CDR3 DNA follows: TGTGCCAGCAGCCAAGAACTAGGTTGCCAGCCCCAGCATTTT.

This clonotype was picked up many times. The chain's CDR3 is CASSYTGDQGSSPLHF. The DNA of the CDR3 is TGTGCCAGCAGCTATACGGGGGATCAGGGGAGCTCACCCCTCCACTTT. V and J are TRBV7-2 and TRBJ1-6; D is perhaps TRBD1 (6 bases). The V end lost 4 bases, the J end lost 10 bases, and 20 bases lay between the germline ends. The CDR3 runs 16 residues. The germline V gene has CDR1 SGHTA and CDR2 FQGNSA.

The gene calls are TRBV4-2 and TRBJ2-7; 9 nucleotides match TRBD1. With V trimmed by 0 bases and J by 4 bases, 10 bases remained unmatched. The CDR3 extends over 17 amino acids. Germline V gene sequence: CDR1 LGHNA, CDR2 YNFKEQ. This CDR3 is CASSQDLVGDRVYEQYF. In nucleotides, the CDR3 is TGTGCCAGCAGCCAAGATCTAGTAGGGGACAGGGTATACGAGCAGTACTTC.

The sample holds a few counts of this clonotype. Its ends do not fully match the called genes, so a read error is possible. CDR3 nucleotides: TGTAGCACCCAGAAGAATCAGCCCCAGCATTTT. It specifies CSTQKNQPQHF. V gene TRBV29-1 combines with J gene TRBJ1-5; D not resolved. The CDR3 length is 11 residues. Germline loops: CDR1 SQVTM, CDR2 ANQGSEA.

The genes are TRBV20-1 and TRBJ2-1; 12 nucleotides agree with TRBD2. From germline, CDR1 is DFQATT and CDR2 SNEGSKA (reference sequence). The CDR3 totals 16 residues. Losses at the gene ends were 3 bases for V and 7 bases for J; bases not matched to a gene: 10. The CDR3 DNA is TGCAGTGCTAGTCCCGGGACTAGCGGGCCTCGGAATGAGCAGTTCTTC. It encodes CSASPGTSGPRNEQFF.

On this clonotype: A much bigger clone sits one base away, suggesting this may be a read error. The rearrangement uses TRBV7-2 and TRBJ2-3, with D perhaps being TRBD1 or TRBD2 (5 bases each). V was trimmed by 3 bases and J by 11 bases, leaving 12 bases between them. Germline V gene sequence: CDR1 SGHTA, CDR2 FQGNSA. CDR3 length: 12 residues. The CDR3 DNA reads TGTGCCAGCAGCTTGTTCAGGGAGCAGCAGTATTTT. Its protein is CASSLFREQQYF. Full variable domain (remainder filled in from reference TRBV7-2 and TRBJ2-3): GAGVSQSPSNKVTEKGKDVELRCDPISGHTALYWYRQSLGQGLEFLIYFQGNSAPDKSGLPSDRFSAERTGGSVSTLTIQRTQQEDSAVYLCASSLFREQQYFGPGTRLTVL.

This clonotype was detected ten times or more. The CDR3 is CASTKTGGTEQFF. As DNA, the CDR3 is TGTGCCAGCACCAAGACAGGGGGCACTGAGCAGTTCTTC. The chain couples TRBV28 to TRBJ2-1; 10 bases map to TRBD1. CDR3 length: 13 residues. Losses at the gene ends were 7 bases for V and 9 bases for J; bases not matched to a gene: 6. Germline CDR1 is MDHEN and CDR2 is SYDVKM.

A word on this clonotype: At one boundary the junction diverges from the germline segment, which might be a read error. This chain connects TRBV19 to TRBJ1-5, with 9 positions matching TRBD1. CDR3 size: 16 residues. Germline V lookup: CDR1 LNHDA, CDR2 SQIVND (reference sequence). The CDR3 loop reads CASTSQGARSNQPQHF. Here the CDR3 DNA reads TGTGCGAGTACCTCACAGGGGGCAAGGAGCAATCAGCCCCAGCATTTT.

Turning to this clonotype: Its ends do not fully match the called genes, so a read error is possible. The chain has TRBV19 and TRBJ1-5, with D possibly being TRBD1 (5 bases). Per germline, CDR1 LNHDA and CDR2 SQIVND (reference sequence). The CDR3 extends over 16 amino acids. The CDR3 loop is CASSPRGRRGTEPQHF. The CDR3 nucleotides read TGTGCCAGTAGTCCGCGCGGACGTAGAGGGACGGAGCCTCAGCATTTT.

There are many counts of this clonotype. The chain carries TRBV3-1 and TRBJ1-1; D ambiguous. The CDR3 covers 15 residues. Between the trimmed V and J ends, which lost 0 bases and 0 bases, there was a span of 8 bases. From germline, CDR1 is LGHDT and CDR2 YNNKEL (reference sequence). CDR3 bases: TGTGCCAGCAGCCAAGAACTGAACATGAACACTGAAGCTTTCTTT. It is translated as CASSQELNMNTEAFF.

To note about this clonotype: An end of the junction does not agree with germline; a read error may underlie this. J is TRBJ2-3 and V is TRBV7-2; possibly TRBD1 or TRBD2 for D (5 bases each). The CDR3 is 15 residues long. Germline CDR1 SGHTA, CDR2 FQGNSA. CDR3 sequence (DNA): TGTGCCAGCAGCCCTGCTGGGGCTAGCACACATACGCAGTATTTT. It encodes CASSPAGASTHTQYF.

This clonotype was seen a few times. Being one base from a much bigger clone, this may be a read error. Since no conserved phenylalanine or tryptophan closes the CDR3, a read error is the likely cause. The chain joins TRBV28 to TRBJ2-3, with a tentative D call TRBD1 (5 bases). Germline CDR1 is MDHEN and CDR2 is SYDVKM. There are 15 residues in the CDR3. Trimming took 6 bases from V and 0 from J, leaving 13 bases between them. The CDR3 region has the DNA TGTGCCAGCAGCACGACAGCCCCTAGCACAGATACGCAGTATCTT. This codes for CASSTTAPSTDTQYL.

Regarding this clonotype: Since a much larger clone is just one base distant, this may be a read error. The rearrangement joins TRBV6-2 or TRBV6-3 to TRBJ2-1; 14 nucleotides agree with TRBD2. Germline assignment: CDR1 MNHEY and CDR2 SVGEGT. J gave up 10 bases and V 5 bases, and 13 bases lay outside the gene matches. The CDR3 totals 17 residues. CDR3 bases: TGTGCCAGCAGTCAGCAAAAGGGACTAGCGGGAGTATACGAGCAGTTCTTC. Its translation is CASSQQKGLAGVYEQFF.

In the case of this clonotype: Possible read error: a much larger clone is one base away. The chain carries TRBV28 and TRBJ1-5; the D is unclear. The CDR3 is 14 amino acids. Looked up from germline, CDR1 is MDHEN and CDR2 is SYDVKM. The CDR3, as DNA: TGTGCCAGCAGTTTGGGAAGGGTTGGTCAGCCCAAGCATTTT. Translated, it gives CASSLGRVGQPKHF.

This clonotype was found many times. The chain combines TRBV25-1 with TRBJ2-7, with a tentative D call TRBD2 (5 bases). This CDR3 contains 12 residues. The ends were cut back, 8 bases at V and 3 bases at J, with 11 bases in the middle. Germline V gene sequence: CDR1 MGHDK, CDR2 SYGVNS. The DNA for the CDR3 is TGTGCCAGCGGTGGGAGTTACTACGAGCAGTACTTC. This sequence encodes CASGGSYYEQYF.

The chain recombines TRBV12-3 or TRBV12-4 with TRBJ2-5, with D possibly matching TRBD2 (6 bases). Trimming cost V 4 bases and J 3 bases, with 9 bases left between them. The CDR3 has 13 amino acids. The CDR3 sequence: CASSWRDKETQYF. The CDR3, as DNA: TGTGCCAGCAGTTGGAGGGATAAAGAGACCCAGTACTTC.

The table lists this clonotype with many counts. The J gene is TRBJ2-7, the V gene TRBV6-1; a possible D gene is TRBD1 (6 bases). Germline CDR1 reads MNHNS; CDR2 reads SASEGT. The CDR3 extends over 14 amino acids. V was shortened by 6 bases and J by 6 bases, with 18 bases between the two germline ends. The CDR3 reads CASRPTLGASEQYF. The CDR3 bases are TGTGCCAGCAGGCCAACATTGGGGGCCTCCGAGCAGTACTTC.

CDR3 DNA: TGTGCCAGCAGCTTCGGCGCGTGGGAGGACACTGAAGCTTTCTTT. The encoded protein is CASSFGAWEDTEAFF. The chain combines TRBV3-1 with TRBJ1-1; D not resolved. The CDR3 consists of 15 residues. V was pared by 5 bases and J by 3 bases, with 16 bases between. Germline CDR1 reads LGHDT; CDR2 reads YNNKEL (reference sequence).

The V gene is TRBV11-2, the J gene TRBJ2-1, with 10 bases that match TRBD2. This CDR3 region has 13 residues. V gave up 8 bases and J gave up 14 bases; unmatched junction bases: 12. Germline CDR1 is SGHAT and CDR2 is FQNNGV. CDR3 protein: CASRLAGEETKFF. In DNA, the CDR3 is TGTGCCAGCCGGCTAGCGGGAGAAGAGACCAAGTTCTTC.

The genes are TRBV19 and TRBJ2-7, with a possible D match to TRBD1 (5 bases). Deletions cut 5 bases from V and 6 bases from J, with 17 bases between. CDR3 length: 14 residues. The germline V gene has CDR1 LNHDA and CDR2 SQIVND (reference sequence). The CDR3, as DNA: TGTGCCAGTAGTCCGAAAGGGGATGGGTCCGAGCAGTACTTC. As protein: CASSPKGDGSEQYF.

As regards this clonotype: A much larger clone lies one base from this, so it may be a read error. This sequence joins TRBV12-3 or TRBV12-4 and TRBJ1-5, with no clear D. Trimming stripped 2 bases from V and 3 bases from J, with 8 bases between. This CDR3 contains 14 residues. CDR3 nucleotides: TGTGCCAGCAGTTTACGACAACTCAATCAGCCCCAGCATTTT. Its protein is CASSLRQLNQPQHF.

This clonotype was seen repeatedly, ten times or more. The genes are TRBV20-1 and TRBJ2-7, with D perhaps TRBD1 (6 bases). Per the germline V gene, CDR1 is DFQATT and CDR2 is SNEGSKA (reference sequence). Trimming cost V 3 bases and J 5 bases, with 20 bases left between them. The CDR3 is 15 amino acids. This CDR3 reads CSASPLTQGSHEQYF. The CDR3 DNA follows: TGCAGTGCTAGTCCGCTTACCCAGGGGTCCCACGAGCAGTACTTC.

This clonotype was recorded many times. This chain uses TRBV28 with TRBJ2-3; TRBD2 matches at 12 bases. The CDR3 runs to 22 residues. V lost 4 bases, J lost 5 bases, and 25 bases stayed unmatched. Germline CDR1 is MDHEN and CDR2 is SYDVKM. The CDR3 DNA reads TGTGCCAGCAGTTCAACTCGCACGACTAGCGGGAGTGGTGAGGGGCACCAAGATACGCAGTATTTT. Protein sequence: CASSSTRTTSGSGEGHQDTQYF.